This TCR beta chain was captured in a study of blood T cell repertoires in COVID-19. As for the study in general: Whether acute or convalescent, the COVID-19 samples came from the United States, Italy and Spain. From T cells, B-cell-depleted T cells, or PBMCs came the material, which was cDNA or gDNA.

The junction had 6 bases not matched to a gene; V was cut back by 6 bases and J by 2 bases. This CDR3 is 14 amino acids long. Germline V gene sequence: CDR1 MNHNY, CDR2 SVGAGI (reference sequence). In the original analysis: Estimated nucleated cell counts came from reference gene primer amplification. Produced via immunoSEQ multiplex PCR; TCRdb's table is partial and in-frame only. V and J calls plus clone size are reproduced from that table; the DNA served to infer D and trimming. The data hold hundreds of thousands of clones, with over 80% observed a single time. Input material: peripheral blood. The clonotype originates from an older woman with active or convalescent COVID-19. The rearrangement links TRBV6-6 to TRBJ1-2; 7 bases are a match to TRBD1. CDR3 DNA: TGTGCCAGCAGCCAGACAGGGAACAACTATGGCTACACCTTC. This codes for CASSQTGNNYGYTF.